The clone carrying this T cell receptor (beta chain) was detected only a few times. The data stem from a study of patients and donors after allogeneic stem cell transplantation. TCRdb fed the RT-PCR reads into MiXCR, producing one record per CDR3 protein. The table records a few hundred thousand distinct CDR3 sequences, around two fifths of them present only once. Trimming took off 3 bases at V and 1 base at J, with 8 bases between the two ends. CDR3 length: 14 amino acids. Germline-derived CDR1 and CDR2 are MNHEY and SMNVEV (reference sequence). V and J are TRBV27 and TRBJ2-3; possibly TRBD2 for D (6 bases). Specimen: blood, either unsorted or a sorted T cell fraction (not recorded which). This receptor was taken from a human donor who was either an allogeneic HSCT recipient or a stem cell or donor lymphocyte infusion donor (not recorded which). It is not recorded whose cells these are; they may come from a transplant donor. The CDR3 reads CASSLAGRTDTQYF. The CDR3 DNA follows: TGTGCCAGCAGTTTGGCGGGGCGCACAGATACGCAGTATTTT.